The clone carrying this T cell receptor beta chain was found once. As yet, its antigen is unknown. The data belong to a study of CD8+CD57+ T cells in acquired aplastic anemia. At the level of the study: Yields of DNA that came from sorted CD4+ and CD8+ cells averaged about 3.4 ug. Notes on the study in general: Patients versus controls showed no significant CD8+ Simpson's diversity difference. Found in both controls and patients were approximately 31 CD8+ CDR3 sequences.

Trimming removed 2 bases from V and 3 bases from J, with 14 bases in between. This CDR3 spans 15 amino acids. Germline V gives CDR1 DFQATT, CDR2 SNEGSKA (reference sequence). The template used for profiling TCR beta VDJ and CDR3 was genomic DNA. TCRdb passed the reads through MiXCR, listing each CDR3 protein once. The profile covers around 180,000 distinct CDR3 sequences, with approximately 48% appearing a single time and roughly 13% taken by the ten largest. Sequencing was done on patients that had shown CD8+CD57+ cell expansion by flow cytometry. Every patient was diagnosed with severe acquired aplastic anemia.

Sequenced input: sorted CD4+, CD8+, or CD8+CD57+ T cells (not recorded which) from PBMCs. This TCR was recovered from a human donor with aplastic anemia. This sequence joins TRBV20-1 and TRBJ1-3; D might be TRBD1 (6 bases). The chain's CDR3 is CSARSEGGRGNTIYF. CDR3 coding DNA: TGCAGTGCTAGATCTGAGGGGGGGCGTGGAAACACCATATATTTT.